These 25 T cell receptor beta chains share one sample of origin, sequenced in a study of shared clonotypes between healthy human individuals. The protocol was immunoSEQ multiplex PCR, while the TCRdb copy is restricted to in-frame clones and leaves out a portion. In the table there are some 2,000,000 clones, almost 96% of which are singletons. Sequencing was done on a sample of naive CD4+ T cells sorted from blood. Subset indicated: CD45RA+ positively selected. The receptors derive from a man aged 18 to 35 in good health.

The V call is TRBV7-9, the J call TRBJ1-1; D gene uncertain. The germline gives CDR1 SEHNR, CDR2 FQNEAQ (reference sequence). This CDR3 spans 14 amino acids. Trimming removed 2 bases at V and 0 bases at J, with 7 bases between. In DNA form, the CDR3 reads TGTGCCAGCAGCTTATACATACTGAACACTGAAGCTTTCTTT. Protein sequence: CASSLYILNTEAFF.

The chain recombines TRBV14 with TRBJ2-3; D gene ambiguous. The V gene lost 0 bases and the J gene lost 2 bases, with 9 bases spanning the gap. The germline CDR1 and CDR2 sequences are SGHDN and FVKESK. This CDR3 is built from 15 residues. The CDR3 sequence is CASSQDRWYTDTQYF. Here the CDR3 DNA reads TGTGCCAGCAGCCAAGATAGGTGGTACACAGATACGCAGTATTTT. Together with reference TRBV14 and TRBJ2-3, the CDR3 gives the full variable domain: EAGVTQFPSHSVIEKGQTVTLRCDPISGHDNLYWYRRVMGKEIKFLLHFVKESKQDESGMPNNRFLAERTGGTYSTLKVQPAELEDSGVYFCASSQDRWYTDTQYFGPGTRLTVL.

CDR3: CATSRDGLGYTF. The DNA for the CDR3 is TGTGCCACCAGCAGAGATGGCCTCGGCTACACCTTC. The chain is built from TRBV15 and TRBJ1-2, with D unresolved. CDR1 and CDR2 from the germline V gene are LNHNV and YYDKDF (reference sequence). V shed 0 bases and J shed 8 bases, with 7 bases lying between them. This CDR3 spans 12 amino acids.

This rearrangement joins TRBV2 to TRBJ2-7, with D perhaps matching TRBD1 or TRBD2 (5 bases each). The V gene lost 4 bases and the J gene lost 8 bases, with 9 bases spanning the gap. The CDR3 contains 11 residues. Germline V gene sequence: CDR1 SNHLY, CDR2 FYNNEI. CDR3 DNA sequence: TGTGCCAGCAGTGGCAGGGACCAGCAGTACTTC. Translating gives CASSGRDQQYF. The full variable domain, in which reference TRBV2 and TRBJ2-7 provide the parts outside the CDR3, is EPEVTQTPSHQVTQMGQEVILRCVPISNHLYFYWYRQILGQKVEFLVSFYNNEISEKSEIFDDQFSVERPDGSNFTLKIRSTKLEDSAMYFCASSGRDQQYFGPGTRLTVT.

The chain is built from TRBV6-6 and TRBJ2-3; TRBD2 agrees at 11 bases. The CDR3 contains 14 residues. Germline CDR1 reads MNHNY; CDR2 reads SVGAGI (reference sequence). Germline trimming cut 9 bases from V and 12 bases from J; bases unmatched to any gene: 14. The CDR3 reads CASYTTSGAQFQYF. The CDR3 DNA is TGTGCCAGTTATACGACTAGCGGGGCGCAGTTCCAGTATTTT.

The DNA for the CDR3 is TGTGCCAGCAGTTACCTTCCAGGGGGAATGAACACTGAAGCTTTCTTT. The encoded protein is CASSYLPGGMNTEAFF. The chain employs TRBV6-5 and TRBJ1-1, with 7 bases that match TRBD1. This CDR3 has 16 residues. V was clipped by 2 bases and J by 0 bases; unmatched bases: 6. Germline-derived CDR1 and CDR2 are MNHEY and SVGAGI.

The chain combines TRBV20-1 with TRBJ2-1; tentative D call: TRBD2 (6 bases). This CDR3 comprises 11 residues. Germline CDR1 and CDR2: DFQATT and SNEGSKA (reference sequence). V lost 1 base and J 10 bases, leaving 8 bases between the germline ends. This CDR3 reads CSARVRGEQFF. CDR3 DNA sequence: TGCAGTGCTAGAGTTCGGGGGGAGCAGTTCTTC.

The genes are TRBV5-1 and TRBJ1-5, with 12 bases fitting TRBD1. The junction had 5 bases not matched to a gene; V was cut back by 4 bases and J by 6 bases. Germline CDR1 SGHRS, CDR2 YFSETQ. The CDR3 has 15 residues. CDR3 loop: CASSGGTGGTQPQHF. As DNA, the CDR3 is TGCGCCAGCAGCGGTGGGACAGGGGGCACTCAGCCCCAGCATTTT.

V gene TRBV9 combines with J gene TRBJ1-4; 8 bases agree with TRBD1. The junction had 10 bases not matched to a gene; V was cut back by 3 bases and J by 3 bases. The CDR3 spans 17 residues. Germline V gives CDR1 SGDLS, CDR2 YYNGEE. As DNA, the CDR3 is TGTGCCAGCAGCGCCGGACAGGGTGTGGAAGCTAATGAAAAACTGTTTTTT. Protein sequence: CASSAGQGVEANEKLFF.

The chain is built from TRBV12-5 and TRBJ2-7; D ambiguous. CDR1 and CDR2 from the germline V gene are LGHNT and FRNRAP. V was trimmed by 1 base and J by 0 bases, leaving 4 bases between them. The CDR3 sequence is 13 residues long. Here the CDR3 DNA reads TGTGCTAGTGGTTTGGGCCACTCCTACGAGCAGTACTTC. Amino acid sequence: CASGLGHSYEQYF.

The chain recombines TRBV28 with TRBJ1-2, with 7 bases matching TRBD1. This CDR3 has 16 residues. The germline V gene has CDR1 MDHEN and CDR2 SYDVKM. The V and J ends lost 6 bases and 4 bases, in that order; junction bases with no gene match: 14. The CDR3 nucleotides are TGTGCCAGCAGATCTTCACCGGGACAGAAAGCCTATGGCTACACCTTC. Amino acid sequence: CASRSSPGQKAYGYTF.

J is TRBJ2-5 and V is TRBV10-2; TRBD1 matches 9 bases. CDR3 length: 12 residues. After removal of 10 bases from V and 2 bases from J, the junction contained 2 bases not matched to a gene. Germline CDR1 WSHSY, CDR2 SAAADI. The CDR3 is CATGQGQETQYF. The CDR3 coding sequence is TGCGCCACAGGACAGGGGCAAGAGACCCAGTACTTC.

The chain combines TRBV6-1 with TRBJ1-2; perhaps TRBD1 as D (6 bases). From germline, CDR1 is MNHNS and CDR2 SASEGT. This CDR3 region has 15 residues. The germline V and J ends were trimmed by 7 bases and 2 bases, with 17 bases remaining between them. CDR3 nucleotide sequence: TGTGCCAGCACCTCTGGAGGGGGGGAAAACTATGGCTACACCTTC. This codes for CASTSGGGENYGYTF.

The chain links TRBV7-9 to TRBJ2-5; D is unresolved. Germline lookup yields CDR1 SEHNR and CDR2 FQNEAQ (reference sequence). V was pared by 4 bases and J by 5 bases, with 14 bases between. The CDR3 contains 14 residues. Here the CDR3 DNA reads TGTGCCAGCAGCTCCCGAGGTGGTTTGGAGACCCAGTACTTC. This encodes CASSSRGGLETQYF.

The chain combines TRBV9 with TRBJ2-7; the D gene could be TRBD1 or TRBD2 (5 bases each). The CDR3 length is 15 residues. The germline gives CDR1 SGDLS, CDR2 YYNGEE. With 0 bases removed from V and 5 bases from J, the gap between germline ends came to 15 bases. CDR3 amino acids: CASSVVPGWGNEQYF. CDR3 DNA: TGTGCCAGCAGCGTAGTCCCAGGGTGGGGGAACGAGCAGTACTTC.

This chain joins TRBV25-1 and TRBJ2-2; D is unclear. CDR1 MGHDK and CDR2 SYGVNS come from the germline V gene. The CDR3 totals 15 residues. With 6 bases removed from V and 1 base from J, the gap between germline ends came to 12 bases. The CDR3: CASRRQAGNTGELFF. CDR3 DNA: TGTGCCAGCAGAAGGCAAGCAGGGAACACCGGGGAGCTGTTTTTT.

In the case of this clone: The same CDR3 can be traced to other DNA sequences in this sample. The chain recombines TRBV6-5 with TRBJ2-7, with no clear D. Looked up from germline, CDR1 is MNHEY and CDR2 is SVGAGI. The CDR3 runs 13 residues. The germline V and J ends were trimmed by 0 bases and 4 bases, with 7 bases remaining between them. The CDR3 here is CASSYSADYEQYF. The CDR3 DNA follows: TGTGCCAGCAGTTACTCCGCAGATTACGAGCAGTACTTC.

This sequence joins TRBV7-9 and TRBJ2-7; 7 positions agree with TRBD1. Per germline, CDR1 SEHNR and CDR2 FQNEAQ (reference sequence). Unmatched junction bases numbered 5, after V lost 1 base and J lost 5 bases. CDR3 size: 14 residues. CDR3 DNA sequence: TGTGCCAGCAGCTTAGGGTACAGGGGCAACGAGCAGTACTTC. Amino acids: CASSLGYRGNEQYF.

Only a few counts were recorded for this clone. V and J are TRBV25-1 and TRBJ1-6; TRBD1 matches at 7 bases. The CDR3 contains 15 residues. Unmatched junction bases numbered 8, after V lost 5 bases and J lost 7 bases. Germline lookup yields CDR1 MGHDK and CDR2 SYGVNS. The CDR3 DNA reads as TGTGCCAGCAGTTACCAGGACAGGAAGAATTCACCCCTCCACTTT. Encoded protein: CASSYQDRKNSPLHF.

The chain couples TRBV9 to TRBJ2-3, with D perhaps matching TRBD1 or TRBD2 (6 bases each). V gave up 7 bases and J gave up 4 bases, with 19 bases separating them. CDR1 is SGDLS, CDR2 YYNGEE, per germline. The CDR3 spans 15 residues. The CDR3, as DNA: TGTGCCAGCGGACGGATGGGGGGCGTCGCAGATACGCAGTATTTT. Amino acid sequence: CASGRMGGVADTQYF. Combining the CDR3 with reference TRBV9 and TRBJ2-3 gives the whole variable domain DSGVTQTPKHLITATGQRVTLRCSPRSGDLSVYWYQQSLDQGLQFLIQYYNGEERAKGNILERFSAQQFPDLHSELNLSSLELGDSALYFCASGRMGGVADTQYFGPGTRLTVL.

As for this clone: This specimen includes other DNA sequences encoding the same CDR3. The genes are TRBV5-4 and TRBJ2-5; TRBD1 matches at 9 bases. CDR1 and CDR2 from the germline V gene are SGHNT and YYREEE (reference sequence). V gave up 4 bases and J gave up 2 bases; unmatched junction bases: 3. The CDR3 is 14 residues long. CDR3: CASSRGQGQETQYF. The CDR3 DNA is TGTGCCAGCAGCCGGGGACAGGGACAAGAGACCCAGTACTTC.

A note on this clone: Other DNA sequences in the sample encode the same CDR3. The chain links TRBV11-2 to TRBJ1-6; D is undetermined. Trimming removed 2 bases from V and 0 bases from J, with 2 bases in between. Germline V gene data show CDR1 as SGHAT and CDR2 as FQNNGV. The CDR3 contains 14 residues. The CDR3 bases are TGTGCCAGCAGCTTAAGCTCCTATAATTCACCCCTCCACTTT. Residues: CASSLSSYNSPLHF.

The rearrangement links TRBV29-1 to TRBJ2-5, with TRBD1 matching 9 bases. V gave up 7 bases and J gave up 3 bases; unmatched junction bases: 12. There are 15 residues in the CDR3. Per germline, CDR1 SQVTM and CDR2 ANQGSEA. The CDR3 sequence is CSAIPTGGKKETQYF. CDR3 in DNA: TGCAGCGCCATACCCACAGGGGGCAAAAAAGAGACCCAGTACTTC.

Notes on this clone: The same CDR3 arises from other DNA sequences in this sample as well. The chain couples TRBV30 to TRBJ1-1; D uncertain. CDR1 GTSNPN and CDR2 SVGIG come from the germline V gene (reference sequence). V was trimmed by 2 bases and J by 1 base, leaving 5 bases between them. This CDR3 has 12 residues. The CDR3 is CAWSQKNTEAFF. The CDR3 DNA is TGTGCCTGGAGTCAGAAGAACACTGAAGCTTTCTTT.

The chain uses TRBV7-2 and TRBJ2-7; no clear D gene. In germline, CDR1 is SGHTA, CDR2 FQGNSA. Trimming removed 1 base at V and 0 bases at J, with 10 bases between. CDR3 size: 15 residues. The CDR3 region is CASSLENGVSYEQYF. CDR3 bases: TGTGCCAGCAGCTTAGAGAACGGCGTCTCCTACGAGCAGTACTTC.